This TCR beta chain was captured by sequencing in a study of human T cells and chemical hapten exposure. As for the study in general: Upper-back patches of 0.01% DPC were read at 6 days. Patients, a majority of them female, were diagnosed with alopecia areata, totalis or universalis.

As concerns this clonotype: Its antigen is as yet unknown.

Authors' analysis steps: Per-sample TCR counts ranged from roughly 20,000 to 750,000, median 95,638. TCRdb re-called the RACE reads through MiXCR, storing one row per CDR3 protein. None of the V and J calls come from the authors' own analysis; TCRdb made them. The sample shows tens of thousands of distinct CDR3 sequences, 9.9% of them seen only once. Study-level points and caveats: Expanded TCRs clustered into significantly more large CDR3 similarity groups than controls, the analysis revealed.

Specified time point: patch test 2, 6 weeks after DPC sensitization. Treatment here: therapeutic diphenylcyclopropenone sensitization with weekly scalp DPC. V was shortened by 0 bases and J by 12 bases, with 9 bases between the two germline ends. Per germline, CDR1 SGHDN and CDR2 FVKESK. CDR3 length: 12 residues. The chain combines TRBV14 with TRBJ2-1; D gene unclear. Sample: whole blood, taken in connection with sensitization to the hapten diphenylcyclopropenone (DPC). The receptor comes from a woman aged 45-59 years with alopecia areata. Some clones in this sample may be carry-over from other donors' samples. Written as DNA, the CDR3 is TGTGCCAGCAGCCAAGATTTGGCTAGGCAGTTCTTC. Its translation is CASSQDLARQFF.